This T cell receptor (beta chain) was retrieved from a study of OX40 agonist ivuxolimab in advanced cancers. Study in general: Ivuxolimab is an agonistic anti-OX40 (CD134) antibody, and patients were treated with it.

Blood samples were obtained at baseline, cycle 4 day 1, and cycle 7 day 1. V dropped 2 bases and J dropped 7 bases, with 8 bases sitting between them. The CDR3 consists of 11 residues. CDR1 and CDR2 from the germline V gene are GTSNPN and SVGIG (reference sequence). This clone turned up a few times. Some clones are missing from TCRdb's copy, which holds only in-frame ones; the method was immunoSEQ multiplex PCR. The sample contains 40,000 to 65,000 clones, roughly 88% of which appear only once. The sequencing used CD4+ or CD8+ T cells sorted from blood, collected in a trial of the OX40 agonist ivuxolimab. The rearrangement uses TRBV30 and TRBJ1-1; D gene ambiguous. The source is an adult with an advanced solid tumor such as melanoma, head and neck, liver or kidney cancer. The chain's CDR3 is CAWSPRREAFF. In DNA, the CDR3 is TGTGCCTGGAGTCCTCGCCGTGAAGCTTTCTTT. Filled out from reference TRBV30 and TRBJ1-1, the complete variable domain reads SQTIHQWPATLVQPVGSPLSLECTVEGTSNPNLYWYRQAAGRGLQLLFYSVGIGQISSEVPQNLSASRPQDRQFILSSKKLLLSDSGFYLCAWSPRREAFFGQGTRLTVV.